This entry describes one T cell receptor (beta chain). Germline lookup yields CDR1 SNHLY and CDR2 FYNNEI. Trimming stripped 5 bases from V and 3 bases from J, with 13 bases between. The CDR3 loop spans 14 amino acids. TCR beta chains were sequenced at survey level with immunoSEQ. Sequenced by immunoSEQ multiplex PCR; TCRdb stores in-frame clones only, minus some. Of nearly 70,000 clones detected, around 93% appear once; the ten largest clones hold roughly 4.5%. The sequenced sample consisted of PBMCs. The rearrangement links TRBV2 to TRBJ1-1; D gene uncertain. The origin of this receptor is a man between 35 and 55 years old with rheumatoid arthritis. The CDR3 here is CASSFSYVDTEAFF. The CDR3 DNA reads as TGTGCCAGCAGTTTCTCCTACGTGGACACTGAAGCTTTCTTT.